Below are 21 T cell receptor beta chains sequenced from a single sample in a study of blood T cell repertoires in COVID-19. Here immunoSEQ multiplex PCR was the method, and the copy in TCRdb shows in-frame clones only, minus some. This sample has approximately 190,000 clones, with roughly four fifths found just once. Source material: peripheral blood. The receptor set was obtained from a woman aged 35 to 49 with acute or convalescent COVID-19.

The chain combines TRBV30 with TRBJ1-2, with TRBD1 as a possible D gene (5 bases). Trimming stripped 2 bases from V and 4 bases from J, with 11 bases between. Germline assignment: CDR1 GTSNPN and CDR2 SVGIG (reference sequence). CDR3 length: 13 residues. In DNA form, the CDR3 reads TGTGCCTGGAGTTCGCAGGGCCCCTATGGCTACACCTTC. Its translation is CAWSSQGPYGYTF.

The rearrangement links TRBV10-1 to TRBJ2-7, with TRBD1 identical over 11 bases. V dropped 6 bases and J dropped 3; count of bases not matched to a gene: 13. The CDR3 is 17 residues long. CDR1 WNHNN and CDR2 SYGVQD come from the germline V gene (reference sequence). CDR3: CASRERNRTGGIYEQYF. As DNA, the CDR3 is TGCGCCAGCAGGGAGAGGAACAGGACAGGGGGCATCTACGAGCAGTACTTC.

The chain is built from TRBV5-4 and TRBJ1-2, with 7 bases lining up with TRBD1. Germline V gene sequence: CDR1 SGHNT, CDR2 YYREEE (reference sequence). V lost 4 bases and J lost 8; bases outside the gene matches: 5. The CDR3 extends over 12 amino acids. The CDR3 DNA is TGTGCCAGCAGCGCCGGGACAGCGGGCTACACCTTC. Translated: CASSAGTAGYTF. The variable domain in full, completed from reference TRBV5-4 and TRBJ1-2, reads ETGVTQSPTHLIKTRGQQVTLRCSSQSGHNTVSWYQQALGQGPQFIFQYYREEENGRGNFPPRFSGLQFPNYSSELNVNALELDDSALYLCASSAGTAGYTFGSGTRLTVV.

V and J are TRBV18 and TRBJ1-2; TRBD1 might be the D (5 bases). The CDR3 spans 13 residues. Germline V lookup: CDR1 KGHSH, CDR2 LQKENI. With 3 bases removed from V and 6 bases from J, the gap between germline ends came to 11 bases. CDR3 DNA sequence: TGTGCCAGCTCACCGGCGGAGGGGAATGGCTACACCTTC. Encoded protein: CASSPAEGNGYTF. Supplemented by reference TRBV18 and TRBJ1-2, the full variable domain reads NAGVMQNPRHLVRRRGQEARLRCSPMKGHSHVYWYRQLPEEGLKFMVYLQKENIIDESGMPKERFSAEFPKEGPSILRIQQVVRGDSAAYFCASSPAEGNGYTFGSGTRLTVV.

This chain joins TRBV7-6 and TRBJ2-7; 11 bases agree with TRBD2. Germline trimming cut 5 bases from V and 2 bases from J; bases unmatched to any gene: 8. The germline CDR1 and CDR2 sequences are SGHVS and FNYEAQ. The CDR3 covers 16 residues. The CDR3 DNA is TGTGCCAGCAGCAAAACTAGCGGGAGATCCACCTACGAGCAGTACTTC. It codes for CASSKTSGRSTYEQYF.

V gene TRBV13 combines with J gene TRBJ2-7; weak D call: TRBD1 (5 bases). The germline V gene encodes CDR1 PRHDT and CDR2 FYEKMQ (reference sequence). Between the trimmed V and J ends, which lost 5 bases and 4 bases, there was a span of 9 bases. The CDR3 spans 12 residues. The CDR3 is CASSLQEYEQYF. CDR3 sequence (DNA): TGTGCCAGCAGCCTACAGGAATACGAGCAGTACTTC.

The chain carries TRBV5-8 and TRBJ2-1, with D maybe TRBD2 (5 bases). V lost 2 bases and J lost 10, with 13 bases in between. This CDR3 has 13 amino acids. Germline CDR1 reads SGHTS; CDR2 reads YDEGEE. CDR3: CASSFDYLGEQFF. The CDR3 nucleotides read TGTGCCAGCAGCTTTGACTACCTCGGCGAGCAGTTCTTC.

The rearrangement joins TRBV30 to TRBJ1-4; D remains ambiguous. The V gene lost 7 bases and the J gene lost 7 bases, with 10 bases spanning the gap. Per germline, CDR1 GTSNPN and CDR2 SVGIG (reference sequence). This CDR3 comprises 11 residues. CDR3 sequence reads: CAYSFGEKLFF. Here the CDR3 DNA reads TGTGCCTACAGTTTCGGTGAAAAACTGTTTTTT.

This sequence joins TRBV2 and TRBJ1-3; no clear D. Trimming shortened V by 4 bases and J by 0 bases, and 7 bases separated the two germline ends. The CDR3 length is 14 residues. The V gene's germline CDR1 is SNHLY and CDR2 FYNNEI. CDR3 in amino acids: CASSAGSSGNTIYF. The CDR3 bases are TGTGCCAGCAGTGCCGGTTCCTCTGGAAACACCATATATTTT.

The CDR3 region is CASSLGAGGNEKLFF. The DNA for the CDR3 is TGTGCCAGCAGCTTAGGAGCGGGTGGTAATGAAAAACTGTTTTTT. V usage is TRBV7-2 and J usage is TRBJ1-4, with unresolved D. Per the germline V gene, CDR1 is SGHTA and CDR2 is FQGNSA. V gave up 1 base and J gave up 4 bases, with 10 bases separating them. The CDR3 totals 15 residues.

The chain has TRBV27 and TRBJ2-1; D not certain. Germline loops: CDR1 MNHEY, CDR2 SMNVEV (reference sequence). The CDR3 runs 13 residues. The V gene lost 3 bases and the J gene lost 4 bases, with 7 bases spanning the gap. The CDR3 reads CASSFSGYNEQFF. The CDR3 DNA reads TGTGCCAGCAGTTTTTCGGGTTACAATGAGCAGTTCTTC.

The chain carries TRBV7-6 and TRBJ2-5; D unclear. Per the germline V gene, CDR1 is SGHVS and CDR2 is FNYEAQ. The CDR3 is 13 amino acids. V was cut by 1 base and J by 5 bases, with 8 bases left in between. CDR3 region: CASSLGVVETQYF. In nucleotides, the CDR3 is TGTGCCAGCAGCTTAGGAGTGGTGGAGACCCAGTACTTC.

V is TRBV28 and J is TRBJ1-5; 9 bases agree with TRBD1. This CDR3 comprises 19 residues. CDR1 and CDR2 (germline): MDHEN, SYDVKM. The junction had 16 bases not matched to a gene; V was cut back by 6 bases and J by 1 base. The CDR3: CASSSEPGQGMASNQPQHF. CDR3 coding DNA: TGTGCCAGCAGCTCTGAACCGGGACAGGGCATGGCAAGCAATCAGCCCCAGCATTTT.

This sequence joins TRBV7-9 and TRBJ1-2, with D unresolved. The CDR3 has 15 amino acids. In germline, CDR1 is SEHNR, CDR2 FQNEAQ (reference sequence). Trimming left V 2 bases short and J 1 base short, with 11 bases between. The CDR3 DNA reads TGTGCCAGCAGCTTATCTGGGCTCTATAACTATGGCTACACCTTC. It is translated as CASSLSGLYNYGYTF. Full variable domain (remainder filled in from reference TRBV7-9 and TRBJ1-2): DTGVSQNPRHKITKRGQNVTFRCDPISEHNRLYWYRQTLGQGPEFLTYFQNEAQLEKSRLLSDRFSAERPKGSFSTLEIQRTEQGDSAMYLCASSLSGLYNYGYTFGSGTRLTVV.

The rearrangement joins TRBV18 to TRBJ2-5; 10 nucleotides line up with TRBD1. Germline V gene lookup returns CDR1 KGHSH and CDR2 LQKENI. The CDR3 sequence is 15 residues long. The junction had 4 bases not matched to a gene; V was cut back by 1 base and J by 5 bases. CDR3 amino acids: CASSPRDRGTETQYF. The CDR3 bases are TGTGCCAGCTCACCACGGGACAGGGGTACGGAGACCCAGTACTTC.

The gene calls are TRBV27 and TRBJ2-1; no clear D. Trimming stripped 8 bases from V and 0 bases from J, with 20 bases between. CDR1 and CDR2 (germline): MNHEY, SMNVEV (reference sequence). There are 17 residues in the CDR3. This CDR3 is CASDRNLVEGSYNEQFF. As DNA, the CDR3 is TGTGCCAGCGACCGCAACCTAGTTGAAGGCTCCTACAATGAGCAGTTCTTC.

This clone appeared a few times. The CDR3 region is CASKISGILYEQYF. The CDR3 DNA reads as TGTGCCAGCAAGATCTCCGGGATTCTTTACGAGCAGTACTTC. The chain carries TRBV27 and TRBJ2-7; D possibly corresponds to TRBD2 (5 bases). Germline CDR1 MNHEY, CDR2 SMNVEV (reference sequence). Trimming removed 7 bases at V and 4 bases at J, with 17 bases between. This CDR3 has 14 amino acids.

This clone has at least ten counts. Other DNA sequences from this sample encode an identical CDR3 as well. This chain uses TRBV12-3 or TRBV12-4 with TRBJ1-6; D perhaps matches TRBD1 (5 bases). Trimming stripped 7 bases from V and 9 bases from J, with 13 bases between. This CDR3 is 13 amino acids long. The CDR3 bases are TGTGCCAGCAATCGGGGGATGGGTTCACCCCTCCACTTT. It yields the protein CASNRGMGSPLHF.

The rearrangement joins TRBV27 to TRBJ2-3; D is perhaps TRBD1 (6 bases). Germline CDR1 MNHEY, CDR2 SMNVEV (reference sequence). The length of the CDR3 is 16 residues. Trimming cost V 4 bases and J 5 bases, with 19 bases left between them. The CDR3 region has the DNA TGTGCCAGCAGTTATAAACCCCCAACCAGGGGAGATACGCAGTATTTT. Translation: CASSYKPPTRGDTQYF.

V and J are TRBV5-1 and TRBJ2-1, with 13 bases fitting TRBD2. The CDR3 sequence is 17 residues long. The V segment lost 0 bases and the J segment 7 bases; nucleotides outside the gene matches: 7. Germline V gene lookup returns CDR1 SGHRS and CDR2 YFSETQ. The CDR3 nucleotides are TGCGCCAGCAGCTTGGATTCCGGGACTAGCGGGAAAAATGAGCAGTTCTTC. Amino acid sequence: CASSLDSGTSGKNEQFF. Combining the CDR3 with reference TRBV5-1 and TRBJ2-1 gives the whole variable domain KAGVTQTPRYLIKTRGQQVTLSCSPISGHRSVSWYQQTPGQGLQFLFEYFSETQRNKGNFPGRFSGRQFSNSRSEMNVSTLELGDSALYLCASSLDSGTSGKNEQFFGPGTRLTVL.

This clone was counted a few times. V usage is TRBV6-5 and J usage is TRBJ1-4, with TRBD1 as a possible D gene (6 bases). Trimming removed 6 bases at V and 2 bases at J, with 13 bases between. Germline CDR1 MNHEY, CDR2 SVGAGI. The CDR3 is 15 residues long. CDR3: CASSRNRDTNEKLFF. DNA for the CDR3: TGTGCCAGCAGCCGTAACAGGGACACTAATGAAAAACTGTTTTTT.